This record concerns one TCR beta chain sequence. Authors' analysis steps: Reference gene primers were amplified, and this amplification served to estimate nucleated cell counts. TCRdb's copy holds only in-frame clones and misses some; the assay was immunoSEQ multiplex PCR. V, J and clone size are taken as reported in that table, and D and trimming were inferred from the DNA itself. The sample carries 150,000 to 200,000 clones, 89% recorded once. These data originate in a study of blood T cell repertoires in COVID-19. Study as a whole: Sample material is recorded as cDNA or gDNA derived from T cells, B-cell-depleted T cells, or PBMCs.

Germline CDR1 SGHTA, CDR2 FQGNSA. The ends were cut back, 5 bases at V and 2 bases at J, with 15 bases in the middle. CDR3 length: 15 amino acids. The TCR originated in a man in his forties with acute or convalescent COVID-19. The sequencing sample was made of peripheral blood. V and J are TRBV7-2 and TRBJ1-2; D not certain. The CDR3 DNA sequence: TGTGCCAGCAGCCGGAGCCCTGTCCTCAACTATGGCTACACCTTC. Translation gives CASSRSPVLNYGYTF.